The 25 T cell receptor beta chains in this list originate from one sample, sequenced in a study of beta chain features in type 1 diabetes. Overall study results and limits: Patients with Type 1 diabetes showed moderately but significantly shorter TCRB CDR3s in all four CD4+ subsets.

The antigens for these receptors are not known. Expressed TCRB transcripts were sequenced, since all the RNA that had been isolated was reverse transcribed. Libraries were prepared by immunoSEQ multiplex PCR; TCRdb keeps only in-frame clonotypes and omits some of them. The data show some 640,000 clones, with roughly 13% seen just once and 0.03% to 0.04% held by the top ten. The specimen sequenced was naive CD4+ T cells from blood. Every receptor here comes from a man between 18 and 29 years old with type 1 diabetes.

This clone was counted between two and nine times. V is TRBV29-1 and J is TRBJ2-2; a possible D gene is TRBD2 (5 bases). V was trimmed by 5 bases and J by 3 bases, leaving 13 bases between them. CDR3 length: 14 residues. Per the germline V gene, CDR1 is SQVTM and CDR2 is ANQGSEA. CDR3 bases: TGCAGCGTTTCACTCCCGAGGGACACCGGGGAGCTGTTTTTT. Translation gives CSVSLPRDTGELFF.

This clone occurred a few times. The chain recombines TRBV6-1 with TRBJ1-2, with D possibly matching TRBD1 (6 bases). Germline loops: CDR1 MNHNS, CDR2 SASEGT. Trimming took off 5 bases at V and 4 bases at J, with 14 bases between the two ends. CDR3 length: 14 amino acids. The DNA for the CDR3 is TGTGCCAGCAGTCGTCCAGGGGAGACCTATGGCTACACCTTC. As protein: CASSRPGETYGYTF.

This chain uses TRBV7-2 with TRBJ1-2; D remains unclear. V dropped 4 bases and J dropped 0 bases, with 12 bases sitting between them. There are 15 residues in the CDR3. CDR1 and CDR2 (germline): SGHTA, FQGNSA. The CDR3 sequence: CASSSSPPANYGYTF. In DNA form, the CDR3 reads TGTGCCAGCAGCTCGTCCCCGCCTGCTAACTATGGCTACACCTTC.

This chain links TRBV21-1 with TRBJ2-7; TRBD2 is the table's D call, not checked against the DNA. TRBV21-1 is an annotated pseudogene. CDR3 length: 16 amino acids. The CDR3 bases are TGTGCCAGCAGCAGGGTGGTAGCTACTGTCTCCTACGAGCAGTACTTC. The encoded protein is CASSRVVATVSYEQYF.

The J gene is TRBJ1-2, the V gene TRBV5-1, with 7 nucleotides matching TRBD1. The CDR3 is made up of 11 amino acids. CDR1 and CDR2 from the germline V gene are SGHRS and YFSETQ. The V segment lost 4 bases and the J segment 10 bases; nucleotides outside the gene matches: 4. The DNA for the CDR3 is TGCGCCAGCAGCCTGACAGGGTTCTACACCTTC. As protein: CASSLTGFYTF. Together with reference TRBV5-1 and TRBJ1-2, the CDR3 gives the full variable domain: KAGVTQTPRYLIKTRGQQVTLSCSPISGHRSVSWYQQTPGQGLQFLFEYFSETQRNKGNFPGRFSGRQFSNSRSEMNVSTLELGDSALYLCASSLTGFYTFGSGTRLTVV.

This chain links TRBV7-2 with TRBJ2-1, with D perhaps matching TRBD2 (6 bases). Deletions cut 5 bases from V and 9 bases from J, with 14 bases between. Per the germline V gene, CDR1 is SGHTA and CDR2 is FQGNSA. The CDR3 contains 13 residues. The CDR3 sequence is CASSVDGGLEQFF. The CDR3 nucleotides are TGTGCCAGCAGCGTAGATGGAGGGCTTGAGCAGTTCTTC.

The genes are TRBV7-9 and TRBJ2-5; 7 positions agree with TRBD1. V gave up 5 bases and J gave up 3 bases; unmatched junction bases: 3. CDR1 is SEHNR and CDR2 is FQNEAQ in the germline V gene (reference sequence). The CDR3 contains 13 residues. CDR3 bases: TGTGCCAGCAGCCCCGGGACAGAAGAGACCCAGTACTTC. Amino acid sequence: CASSPGTEETQYF.

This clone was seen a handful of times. CDR3 protein: CASSPNNRNYGYTF. The CDR3 nucleotides read TGTGCCAGCAGCCCAAACAACAGAAACTATGGCTACACCTTC. This chain joins TRBV7-9 and TRBJ1-2; D is ambiguous. Germline CDR1 is SEHNR and CDR2 is FQNEAQ (reference sequence). This CDR3 spans 14 amino acids. Trimming pared 5 bases from V and 2 bases from J, leaving 12 bases between.

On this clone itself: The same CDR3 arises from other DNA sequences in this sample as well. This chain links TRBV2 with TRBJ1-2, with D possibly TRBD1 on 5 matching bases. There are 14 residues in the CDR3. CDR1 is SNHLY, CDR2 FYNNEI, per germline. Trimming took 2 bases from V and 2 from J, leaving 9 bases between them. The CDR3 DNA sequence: TGTGCCAGCAGTGAACAGGGAGGAAACTATGGCTACACCTTC. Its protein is CASSEQGGNYGYTF.

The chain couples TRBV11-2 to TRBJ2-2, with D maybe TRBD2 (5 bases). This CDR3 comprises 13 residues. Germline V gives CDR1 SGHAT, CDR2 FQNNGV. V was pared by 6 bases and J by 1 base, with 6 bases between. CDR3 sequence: CASRGENTGELFF. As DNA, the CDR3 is TGTGCCAGCAGGGGAGAGAACACCGGGGAGCTGTTTTTT.

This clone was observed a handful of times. CDR3 loop: CASSRPPTGGYEQYF. Written as DNA, the CDR3 is TGTGCCAGCAGCCGGCCGCCGACAGGGGGCTACGAGCAGTACTTC. The chain is built from TRBV13 and TRBJ2-7, with 9 bases fitting TRBD1. Trimming at V came to 5 bases and at J to 3 bases, leaving 8 bases not matched to a gene. The CDR3 covers 15 residues. Per germline, CDR1 PRHDT and CDR2 FYEKMQ (reference sequence). The whole variable domain, remainder taken from reference TRBV13 and TRBJ2-7, is AAGVIQSPRHLIKEKRETATLKCYPIPRHDTVYWYQQGPGQDPQFLISFYEKMQSDKGSIPDRFSAQQFSDYHSELNMSSLELGDSALYFCASSRPPTGGYEQYFGPGTRLTVT.

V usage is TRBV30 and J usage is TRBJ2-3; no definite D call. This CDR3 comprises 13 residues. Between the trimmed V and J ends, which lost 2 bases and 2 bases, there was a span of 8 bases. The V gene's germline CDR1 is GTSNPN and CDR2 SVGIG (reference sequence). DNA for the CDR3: TGTGCCTGGAGTACGGGTAACACAGATACGCAGTATTTT. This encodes CAWSTGNTDTQYF.

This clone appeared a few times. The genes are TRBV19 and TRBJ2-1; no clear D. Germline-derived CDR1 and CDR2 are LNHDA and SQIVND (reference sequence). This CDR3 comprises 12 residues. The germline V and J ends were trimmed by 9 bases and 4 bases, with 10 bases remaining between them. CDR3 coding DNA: TGTGCCAGCGGCTCGTCGTACAATGAGCAGTTCTTC. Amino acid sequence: CASGSSYNEQFF.

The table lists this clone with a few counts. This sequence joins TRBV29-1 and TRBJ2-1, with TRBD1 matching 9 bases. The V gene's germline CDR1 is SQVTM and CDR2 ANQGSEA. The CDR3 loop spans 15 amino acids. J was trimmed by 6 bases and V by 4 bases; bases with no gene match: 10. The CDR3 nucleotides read TGCAGCGTTGCCTACAGGGGGCGCCAAGGCAATGAGCAGTTCTTC. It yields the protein CSVAYRGRQGNEQFF.

The CDR3 loop is CATKLAGGGGEQFF. The CDR3 region has the DNA TGCGCCACCAAACTAGCGGGAGGAGGAGGTGAGCAGTTCTTC. V gene TRBV10-2 combines with J gene TRBJ2-1; TRBD2 matches at 12 bases. Germline CDR1 and CDR2: WSHSY and SAAADI. With V trimmed by 10 bases and J by 9 bases, 10 bases remained unmatched. CDR3 length: 14 residues.

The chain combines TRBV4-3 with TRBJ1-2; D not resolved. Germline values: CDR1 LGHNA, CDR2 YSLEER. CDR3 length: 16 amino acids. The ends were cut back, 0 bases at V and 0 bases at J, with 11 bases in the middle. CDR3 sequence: CASSQEDGSTNYGYTF. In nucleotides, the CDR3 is TGCGCCAGCAGCCAAGAGGACGGATCCACTAACTATGGCTACACCTTC.

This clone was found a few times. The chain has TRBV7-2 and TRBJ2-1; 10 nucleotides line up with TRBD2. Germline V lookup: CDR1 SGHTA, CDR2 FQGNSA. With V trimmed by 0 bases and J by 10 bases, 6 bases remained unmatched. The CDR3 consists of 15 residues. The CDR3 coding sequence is TGTGCCAGCAGCTTAGCAGCTAGCGGGAGAGAGGAGCAGTTCTTC. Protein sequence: CASSLAASGREEQFF.

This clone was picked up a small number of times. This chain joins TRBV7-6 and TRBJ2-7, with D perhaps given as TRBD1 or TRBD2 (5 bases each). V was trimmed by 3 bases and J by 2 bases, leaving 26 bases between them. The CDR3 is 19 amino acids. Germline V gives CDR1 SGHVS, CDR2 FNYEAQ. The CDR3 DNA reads TGTGCCAGCAGCTTCCTATTAGGGAGTTATGGGGGTTCTACCTACGAGCAGTACTTC. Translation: CASSFLLGSYGGSTYEQYF. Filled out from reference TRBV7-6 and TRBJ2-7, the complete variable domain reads GAGVSQSPRYKVTKRGQDVALRCDPISGHVSLYWYRQALGQGPEFLTYFNYEAQQDKSGLPNDRFSAERPEGSISTLTIQRTEQRDSAMYRCASSFLLGSYGGSTYEQYFGPGTRLTVT.

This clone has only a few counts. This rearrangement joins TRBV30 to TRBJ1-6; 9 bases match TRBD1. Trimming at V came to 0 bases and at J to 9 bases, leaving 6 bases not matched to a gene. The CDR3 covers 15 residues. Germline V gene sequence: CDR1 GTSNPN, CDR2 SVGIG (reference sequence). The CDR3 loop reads CAWSVYGQGSSPLHF. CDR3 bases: TGTGCCTGGAGTGTGTACGGACAGGGGTCTTCACCCCTCCACTTT. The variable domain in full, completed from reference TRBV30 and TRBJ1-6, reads SQTIHQWPATLVQPVGSPLSLECTVEGTSNPNLYWYRQAAGRGLQLLFYSVGIGQISSEVPQNLSASRPQDRQFILSSKKLLLSDSGFYLCAWSVYGQGSSPLHFGNGTRLTVT.

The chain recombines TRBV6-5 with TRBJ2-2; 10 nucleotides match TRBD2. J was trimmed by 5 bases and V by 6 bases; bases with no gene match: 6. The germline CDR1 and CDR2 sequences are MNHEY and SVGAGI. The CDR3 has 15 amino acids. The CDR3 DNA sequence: TGTGCCAGCAGAGCTCTAGCGGGGGAAACCGGGGAGCTGTTTTTT. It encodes CASRALAGETGELFF.

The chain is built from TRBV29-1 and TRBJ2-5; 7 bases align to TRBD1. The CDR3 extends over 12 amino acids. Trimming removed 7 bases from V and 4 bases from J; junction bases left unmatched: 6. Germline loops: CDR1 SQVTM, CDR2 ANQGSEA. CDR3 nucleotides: TGCAGCGCTTCGACAGGGCCAGAGACCCAGTACTTC. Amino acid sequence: CSASTGPETQYF.

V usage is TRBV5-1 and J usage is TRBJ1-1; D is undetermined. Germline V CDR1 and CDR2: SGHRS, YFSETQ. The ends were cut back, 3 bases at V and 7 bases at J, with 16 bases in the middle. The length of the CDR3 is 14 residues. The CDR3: CASSSSTGPGEAFF. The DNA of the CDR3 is TGCGCCAGCAGCTCGTCAACTGGCCCAGGTGAAGCTTTCTTT.

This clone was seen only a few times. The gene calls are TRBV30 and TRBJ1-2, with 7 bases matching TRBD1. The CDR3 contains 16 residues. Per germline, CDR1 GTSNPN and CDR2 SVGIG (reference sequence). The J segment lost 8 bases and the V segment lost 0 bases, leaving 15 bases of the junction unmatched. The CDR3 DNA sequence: TGTGCCTGGAGTGTACTCGAAGGGACAGTTTCTCGGGGCTACACCTTC. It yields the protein CAWSVLEGTVSRGYTF.

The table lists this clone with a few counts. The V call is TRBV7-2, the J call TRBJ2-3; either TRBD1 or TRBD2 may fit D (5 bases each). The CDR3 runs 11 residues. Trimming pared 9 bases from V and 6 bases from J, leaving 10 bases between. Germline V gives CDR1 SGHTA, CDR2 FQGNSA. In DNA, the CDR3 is TGTGCCAGTAAAGAGGGGGATACGCAGTATTTT. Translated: CASKEGDTQYF.

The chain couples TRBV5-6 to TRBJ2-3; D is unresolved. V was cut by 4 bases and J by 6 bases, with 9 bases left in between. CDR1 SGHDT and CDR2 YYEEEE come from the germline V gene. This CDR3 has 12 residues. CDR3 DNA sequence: TGTGCCAGCAGCCCCATTGGGGATACGCAGTATTTT. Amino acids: CASSPIGDTQYF.